This T cell receptor (beta chain) appears in the sequencing data of a study of blood T cell repertoires in COVID-19. Study-level background: Samples came from the United States, Italy and Spain, spanning acute and convalescent COVID-19. T cells, B-cell-depleted T cells, or PBMCs supplied cDNA or gDNA.

The CDR3 spans 13 residues. V was shortened by 10 bases and J by 3 bases, with 14 bases between the two germline ends. The germline V gene has CDR1 SGHDN and CDR2 FVKESK. In the authors' workflow: Nucleated cell number was recorded as an estimate derived from reference gene primer amplification. Measured with immunoSEQ multiplex PCR; TCRdb has only the in-frame clones, and not every one. Clone size and the V and J calls come from that table; the DNA yielded D and trimming. The profile covers over 300,000 clones, with around four fifths appearing a single time and roughly 1.3% taken by the ten largest.

This TCR came from a woman aged 50 to 60 with acute or convalescent COVID-19. This chain uses TRBV14 with TRBJ2-3; D is possibly TRBD2 (6 bases). Sequenced: peripheral blood. The CDR3 reads CATRGRGTDTQYF. Here the CDR3 DNA reads TGTGCCACACGAGGACGGGGGACAGATACGCAGTATTTT.